This TCR beta chain was sequenced for a study of blood T cell repertoires in COVID-19. Germline-derived CDR1 and CDR2 are SEHNR and FQNEAQ (reference sequence). Unmatched junction bases numbered 10, after V lost 6 bases and J lost 9 bases. CDR3 length: 14 amino acids. How the authors handled the data: Reference gene primer amplification yielded estimated nucleated cell counts. The repertoire was sequenced with immunoSEQ multiplex PCR; TCRdb's copy has only in-frame clones and lacks some. The V and J calls and clone size are taken from that table; D and trimming were inferred from the DNA. The sample includes some 510,000 clones, 88% of them seen just once. Across over 20 US areas, participants ranged in age from roughly 18 to 95 years. Clinical histories supplied by participants themselves formed the basis of cohort assignment. Among Cohort 3 donors, those recovered had two negative PCRs, clearance, or symptom resolution.

The sequence was obtained from a woman aged 35 to 49 who had recovered from COVID-19. V gene TRBV7-9 combines with J gene TRBJ2-1; 8 bases line up with TRBD2. Sequenced: PBMCs or T cells enriched from blood (not recorded which). The DNA of the CDR3 is TGTGCCAGCAGTTTTAGCGGGAACCCAGGTGAGCAGTTCTTC. This gives the protein CASSFSGNPGEQFF.